Here is one TCR beta chain with its context. What antigen it recognizes has not been identified. No much larger clone is present one base from it, and per-base qualities are unavailable. The entry originates in a study of blood T cell repertoires in COVID-19 (dated by TCRdb to about 2020). For context, the study as a whole: Samples covering the acute and convalescent phases of COVID-19 were provided by collaborators in the United States, Italy and Spain. A freely available public database, intended as a resource for researchers studying the immune response to SARS-CoV-2, is where the repertoires were released. The prospective study material was composed of cDNA or gDNA derived from T cells, B-cell-depleted T cells, or PBMCs. Samples came from the ongoing ImmuneRACE study (first 160 participants) plus 1,254 subjects from 6 global collaborators. Sample metadata almost always included a de-identified subject ID, COVID-19 status, age in years and sex. Subjects who had been exposed to COVID-19, were actively infected with it, or had recovered from it provided the deeply sampled blood TCRbeta repertoires that made up the dataset. Where HLA class I and class II types were available, the types were taken from metadata supplied by the sample provider, not from assay-based typing. General findings and caveats noted by the study authors: The amount of clinical and demographic metadata varied by source and participant and was provided uncurated.

One collaborating source in Seattle enrolled patients during active infection and followed them longitudinally through the course of disease. Each collaborating institution followed its own protocols to collect whole blood in K2EDTA tubes. For TCRbeta analysis, collaborator samples were shipped as frozen whole blood, as isolated PBMCs, or as DNA extracted from either sample type. TCRbeta CDR3 regions were amplified from genomic DNA using the immunoSEQ Assay, a bias-controlled multiplex PCR. In the original analysis: The number of nucleated cells in each sample was estimated from the amplification of reference gene primers within the assay. Sequence reads were collapsed and filtered to measure the absolute abundance of every unique TCRbeta CDR3 rearrangement. Productive Simpson clonality was computed per sample as the square root of Simpson's diversity index over productive rearrangements. TCRdb stores this immuneACCESS table with in-frame sequences only. Part of the clones is absent; in the studies checked, under half of the shortfall reflects unresolved V genes, and no reason is known for the rest. The D gene and trimming were derived from the DNA, and the V and J assignments and clone size from that table. The sample data list around 330,000 clones, and around 88% of these were observed just once. Roughly 1.7% of the sample goes to the ten largest clones.

After removal of 5 bases from V and 7 bases from J, the junction retains 23 bases not matched to a gene. CDR1 and CDR2 (LGHDT, YNNKEL) derive from the germline V gene (reference sequence). The CDR3 covers 19 residues, taking in both the cysteine and the phenylalanine. Only the CDR3 portion is preserved as DNA: 57 bases, with reading frame beginning at the first base. The chain links TRBV3-1 (or the pseudogene TRBV3-2) with TRBJ2-5; the central 9 bases match TRBD2. Sequenced input: peripheral blood. The TCR comes from a woman aged 25 to 39 with COVID-19, enrolled during active disease. Here the CDR3 is given as CASSGLKNPSGAVLGTQYF. The nucleotide sequence reads TGTGCCAGCAGCGGCCTAAAAAACCCTAGCGGGGCGGTCTTGGGGACCCAGTACTTC.